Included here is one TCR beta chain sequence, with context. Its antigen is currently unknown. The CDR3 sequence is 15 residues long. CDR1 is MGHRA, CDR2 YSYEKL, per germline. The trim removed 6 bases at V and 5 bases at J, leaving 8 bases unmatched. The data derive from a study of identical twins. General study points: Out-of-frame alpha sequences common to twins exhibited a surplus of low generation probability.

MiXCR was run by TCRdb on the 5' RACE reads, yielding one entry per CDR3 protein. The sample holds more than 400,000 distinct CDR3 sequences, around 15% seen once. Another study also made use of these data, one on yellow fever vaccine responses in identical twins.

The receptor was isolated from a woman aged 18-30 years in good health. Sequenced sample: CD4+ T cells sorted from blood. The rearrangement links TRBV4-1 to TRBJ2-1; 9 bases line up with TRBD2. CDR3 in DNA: TGCGCCAGCAGTATGGGACTAGCATCCAACAATGAGCAGTTCTTC. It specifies CASSMGLASNNEQFF.